A selection of T cell receptor beta chains follows, all from one sample in a study of T cells in Graves' hyperthyroidism and ophthalmopathy. TCRdb reanalysed the multiplex PCR reads using MiXCR and keeps one entry per CDR3 protein. The sample lists about 420,000 distinct CDR3 sequences, about an eighth occurring once. The material sequenced was blood. These receptors were taken from a young woman with Graves' hyperthyroidism. CDR3s include the opening cysteine and the closing phenylalanine or tryptophan. A D gene is named only where the DNA matches it firmly. Not every row has a clone size; where given, it reads once, few, many or a size class.

TRBD1,TRBV19,TRBJ2-7,15,NA,CASSEGTGPPYEQYF,TGTGCCAGTAGTGAAGGGACAGGGCCCCCCTACGAGCAGTACTTC
NA,TRBV5-1,TRBJ2-7,13,few,CASSGGGRREQYF,TGCGCCAGCAGCGGGGGGGGCCGACGGGAGCAGTACTTC
NA,TRBV9,TRBJ1-5,14,many,CASSVGASNQPQHF,TGTGCCAGCAGCGTAGGCGCTAGCAATCAGCCCCAGCATTTT
TRBD1,TRBV28,TRBJ2-3,17,NA,CASSLDTDRIPTDTQYF,TGTGCCAGCAGTTTAGACACGGACAGGATTCCCACAGATACGCAGTATTTT
TRBD1,TRBV29-1,TRBJ2-7,10,many,CSVTGEEQYF,TGCAGCGTTACAGGGGAAGAGCAGTACTTC
TRBD1,TRBV24-1,TRBJ1-5,16,many,CATRETGQESNQPQHF,TGTGCCACCAGGGAAACGGGACAGGAGAGCAATCAGCCCCAGCATTTT
TRBD2,TRBV6-4,TRBJ2-1,14,NA,CASSAGGPVNEQFF,TGTGCCAGCAGCGCGGGAGGGCCTGTAAATGAGCAGTTCTTC
NA,TRBV27,TRBJ2-1,17,few,CASSLLGGQSSYNEQFF,TGTGCCAGCAGTTTATTGGGGGGACAGAGCTCCTACAATGAGCAGTTCTTC
NA,TRBV7-9,TRBJ1-4,20,few,CASSLVPGASYRTTNEKLFF,TGTGCCAGCAGCCTCGTCCCGGGGGCCTCCTATCGAACAACTAATGAAAAACTGTTTTTT
NA,TRBV6-2/TRBV6-3,TRBJ1-5,14,NA,CASSYSQYNQPQHF,TGTGCCAGCAGTTACTCCCAGTACAATCAGCCCCAGCATTTT
TRBD1,TRBV7-9,TRBJ1-5,13,few,CASSSGTDQPQHF,TGTGCCAGCAGCTCTGGGACAGATCAGCCCCAGCATTTT
NA,TRBV5-8,TRBJ1-1,18,many,CASSLERLRVGASTEAFF,TGTGCCAGCAGCTTGGAGAGACTTCGTGTGGGGGCTAGCACTGAAGCTTTCTTT
NA,TRBV12-3/TRBV12-4,TRBJ1-2,14,many,CASRTTGPNYGYTF,TGTGCCAGCAGAACGACAGGACCTAACTATGGCTACACCTTC
TRBD2,TRBV5-1,TRBJ2-5,17,few,CASSLALLAGNEETQYF,TGCGCCAGCAGCTTGGCCTTACTAGCGGGGAACGAAGAGACCCAGTACTTC
TRBD1,TRBV15,TRBJ1-6,15,few,CATSPGGLHNSPLHF,TGTGCCACCAGCCCAGGGGGCCTCCATAATTCACCCCTCCACTTT
NA,TRBV7-8,TRBJ2-5,16,many,CASSLGRGGLQETQYF,TGTGCCAGCAGCTTAGGGAGAGGGGGTTTGCAAGAGACCCAGTACTTC
TRBD1,TRBV6-1,TRBJ1-4,14,few,CASSSETGAQKLFF,TGTGCCAGCAGTTCCGAAACAGGGGCCCAAAAACTGTTTTTT
TRBD2,TRBV20-1,TRBJ2-7,15,NA,CSARGTSGRAGEQYF,TGCAGTGCTAGAGGGACTAGCGGGAGGGCCGGCGAGCAGTACTTC
NA,TRBV7-9,TRBJ2-5,14,many,CASTVGGKQETQYF,TGTGCCAGCACCGTAGGGGGGAAGCAAGAGACCCAGTACTTC
NA,TRBV9,TRBJ2-1,16,many,CASSVGSGAAVNEQFF,TGTGCCAGCAGCGTAGGGTCAGGAGCAGCGGTCAATGAGCAGTTCTTC
NA,TRBV3-1,TRBJ2-5,15,many,CASSQLVWASETQYF,TGTGCCAGCAGCCAGCTTGTTTGGGCGTCAGAGACCCAGTACTTC
TRBD1,TRBV28,TRBJ1-1,15,many,CASSWDRRESLKAFF,TGTGCCAGCAGTTGGGACAGGAGGGAGAGTCTGAAAGCTTTCTTT
TRBD1,TRBV15,TRBJ2-7,15,few,CATSVRTGEAHEQYF,TGTGCCACCAGCGTCCGGACAGGGGAGGCCCACGAGCAGTACTTC
NA,TRBV12-3/TRBV12-4,TRBJ2-1,13,NA,CASRLGGARTLFF,TGTGCCAGCAGATTGGGGGGGGCGAGGACCCTGTTCTTC
NA,TRBV27,TRBJ2-7,16,few,CASSPYEPRSSYEQYF,TGTGCCAGCAGTCCGTACGAGCCCAGGAGCTCCTACGAGCAGTACTTC
NA,TRBV9,TRBJ2-5,15,NA,CASSVSPAEGETQYF,TGTGCCAGCAGCGTAAGCCCAGCCGAGGGGGAGACCCAGTACTTC
NA,TRBV14,TRBJ2-7,13,many,CASSRRLGYEQYF,TGTGCCAGCAGCCGGCGTTTGGGCTACGAGCAGTACTTC
TRBD1,TRBV3-1,TRBJ1-4,15,many,CASSLKTGEREKLFF,TGTGCCAGCAGCCTCAAGACAGGGGAAAGAGAAAAACTGTTTTTT
TRBD2,TRBV20-1,TRBJ2-1,16,few,CSAGDSASGRGNEQFF,TGCAGTGCTGGAGATTCCGCTAGCGGGAGAGGTAATGAGCAGTTCTTC
NA,TRBV18,TRBJ2-3,14,many,CASSRTQPPDTQYF,TGTGCCAGCTCACGGACTCAGCCTCCAGATACGCAGTATTTT
TRBD1,TRBV20-1,TRBJ2-5,14,many,CSATSRQGKETQYF,TGCAGTGCTACTTCGAGACAGGGCAAAGAGACCCAGTACTTC
TRBD2,TRBV11-2,TRBJ2-5,15,few,CASSQSSGRRETQYF,TGTGCCAGCAGCCAATCTAGCGGGAGGAGAGAGACCCAGTACTTC
TRBD2,TRBV18,TRBJ2-1,19,NA,CASSPPRLAGGPSLNEQFF,TGTGCCAGCTCACCACCGAGACTAGCGGGAGGGCCCTCGTTAAATGAGCAGTTCTTC
NA,TRBV30,TRBJ2-2,21,NA,CAWSVLLGLWSEGVGTGELFF,TGTGCCTGGAGTGTTCTACTAGGACTCTGGTCTGAGGGCGTCGGCACCGGGGAGCTGTTTTTT
NA,TRBV4-3,TRBJ1-3,16,NA,CASSAHRDLSGNTIYF,TGCGCCAGCAGCGCACACCGGGACCTCTCTGGAAACACCATATATTTT
NA,TRBV9,TRBJ1-5,13,NA,CASSVGDTTPQHF,TGTGCCAGCAGCGTAGGGGACACAACTCCCCAGCATTTT
NA,TRBV7-9,TRBJ2-5,12,many,CASSLDYSGNYF,TGTGCCAGCAGCCTAGACTATTCCGGTAACTACTTC
NA,TRBV18,TRBJ2-3,13,many,CASSRGGTDTQYF,TGTGCCAGCTCACGGGGGGGCACAGATACGCAGTATTTT
NA,TRBV4-1,TRBJ2-7,14,many,CASSQAFGNYEQYF,TGCGCCAGCAGCCAAGCGTTCGGCAACTACGAGCAGTACTTC
NA,TRBV20-1,TRBJ1-2,13,few,CSARRERVYGYTF,TGCAGTGCTAGGAGGGAGCGGGTCTATGGCTACACCTTC
NA,TRBV18,TRBJ2-7,14,many,CASSPEQTSYEQYF,TGTGCCAGCTCACCAGAACAAACCTCCTACGAGCAGTACTTC
TRBD2,TRBV7-9,TRBJ2-1,18,many,CASSSRNTEREGRNEQFF,TGTGCCAGCAGCTCAAGAAATACTGAGCGGGAGGGGCGGAATGAGCAGTTCTTC
TRBD2,TRBV3-1,TRBJ2-3,16,many,CASSLGLAGGSDTQYF,TGTGCCAGCAGCCTAGGGCTAGCGGGAGGCTCAGATACGCAGTATTTT
TRBD2,TRBV20-1,TRBJ2-2,16,NA,CSARDGREGFGGELFF,TGCAGTGCTAGAGATGGGCGGGAGGGCTTCGGCGGGGAGCTGTTTTTT
NA,TRBV28,TRBJ1-2,13,few,CASSVMTAYGYTF,TGTGCCAGCAGCGTAATGACAGCCTATGGCTACACCTTC